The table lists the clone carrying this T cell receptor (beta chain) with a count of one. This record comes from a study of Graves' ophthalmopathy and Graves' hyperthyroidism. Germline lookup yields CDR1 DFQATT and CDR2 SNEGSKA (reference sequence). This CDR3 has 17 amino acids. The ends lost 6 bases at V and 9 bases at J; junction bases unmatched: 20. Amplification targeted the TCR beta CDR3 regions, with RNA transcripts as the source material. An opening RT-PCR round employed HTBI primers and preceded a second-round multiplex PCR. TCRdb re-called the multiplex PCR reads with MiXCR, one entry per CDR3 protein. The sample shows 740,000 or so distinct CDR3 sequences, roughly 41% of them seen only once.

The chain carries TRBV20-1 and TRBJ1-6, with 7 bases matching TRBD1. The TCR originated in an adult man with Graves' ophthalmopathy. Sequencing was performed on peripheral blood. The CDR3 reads CSASSLAVAGGSSPLHF. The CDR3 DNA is TGCAGTGCCAGCAGCTTAGCGGTTGCAGGGGGAAGTTCACCCCTCCACTTT.